These T cell receptor beta chains were read from a single sample in a study of T cells after yellow fever vaccination. Each CDR3 protein is one row after TCRdb ran MiXCR on the 5' RACE reads. The sample contains around 550,000 distinct CDR3 sequences, approximately 21% of which appear only once. The sample here was PBMCs, taken 15 days after the yellow fever booster vaccination. Receptor source: a man aged 25 to 40 who received the YFV17D yellow fever vaccine. The CDR3 runs from the conserved cysteine through the conserved F or W. D genes are given only for firm matches. The size of a clone is reported for some rows only, either as once, few or many, or as a class for expanded clones.

v_gene	d_gene	j_gene	abundance	CDR3nt	CDR3aa
TRBV7-6	-	TRBJ2-5	-	TGTGCCAGCAGGAACCTGGGGCAAAAACAAGAGACCCAGTACTTC	CASRNLGQKQETQYF
TRBV7-2	TRBD1	TRBJ2-1	few	TGTGCCAGCAGCCGACAGGGGGCGGGGGATGAGCAGTTCTTC	CASSRQGAGDEQFF
TRBV24-1	-	TRBJ2-1	few	TGTGCCACCAGTACGGGGGTTTACAATGAGCAGTTCTTC	CATSTGVYNEQFF
TRBV5-1	-	TRBJ2-7	-	TGCGCCAGCAGCGTCGAGGGGGAGCAGTACTTC	CASSVEGEQYF
TRBV15	-	TRBJ2-7	few	TGTGCCACCAGCAGAGGTGGGACCTACGAGCAGTACTTC	CATSRGGTYEQYF
TRBV5-1	-	TRBJ2-3	few	TGCGCCAGCAGCCGGAGGGCTAACACAGATACGCAGTATTTT	CASSRRANTDTQYF
TRBV9	TRBD2	TRBJ2-5	-	TGTGCCAGCAGCGTACTAGCGGGAGAAGAGACCCAGTACTTC	CASSVLAGEETQYF
TRBV21-1	-	TRBJ2-3	-	TGTGCCAGCAGCAAGAGCGGGAGGGCTGTGGGTGATTGTACAGATACGCAGTATTTT	CASSKSGRAVGDCTDTQYF
TRBV6-2/TRBV6-3	-	TRBJ2-1	-	TGTGCCAGCAAAATACGACGGAGGGCGGACAATGAGCAGTTCTTC	CASKIRRRADNEQFF
TRBV12-5	TRBD1	TRBJ2-3	-	TGTGCTAGTGGTTACCAAGGACAGGGTGCGCAGTATTTT	CASGYQGQGAQYF
TRBV24-1	-	TRBJ2-5	-	TGTGCCACCCAGGGTGACCTAGGGACCCAGTACTTC	CATQGDLGTQYF
TRBV7-2	TRBD2	TRBJ2-5	few	TGTGCCAGCAATCCCAGGGGCGGGGGGGAGACCCAGTACTTC	CASNPRGGGETQYF
TRBV20-1	-	TRBJ2-1	-	TGCAGTGCTAGATATAGTGGTAAGGTAAGCTCCTACAATGAGCAGTTCTTC	CSARYSGKVSSYNEQFF
TRBV20-1	TRBD2	TRBJ2-3	-	TGCAGTGCTAGAAGCGGGATTACGACAGATACGCAGTATTTT	CSARSGITTDTQYF
TRBV28	TRBD1	TRBJ1-2	many	TGTGCCAGCAGTTCGGGACAGGGGTACTTCTATGGCTACACCTTC	CASSSGQGYFYGYTF